This entry concerns a single TCR beta chain. CDR3 length: 14 residues. CDR1 MNHEY and CDR2 SMNVEV come from the germline V gene (reference sequence). With V trimmed by 5 bases and J by 4 bases, 5 bases remained unmatched. The source of the sample is a study of T cell responses to AZD1222 COVID-19 vaccine. Study information: Pooled in the analysis were second doses at about 4 or about 12 weeks.

The repertoire was sequenced with immunoSEQ multiplex PCR; TCRdb's copy has only in-frame clones and lacks some. This table has 130,000 to 150,000 clones, 92% appearing once. Specimen: peripheral blood, collected on day 0 of AZD1222 vaccination. The chain uses TRBV27 and TRBJ1-2; TRBD1 agrees at 9 bases. The receptor was isolated from an adult in good health. DNA of the CDR3: TGTGCCAGCAGTCCCGGGACAGGGTCCTATGGCTACACCTTC. This translates into CASSPGTGSYGYTF.